One sample yielded the 5 T cell receptor beta chains listed below, sequenced in a study of early T cells in non-severe SARS-CoV-2 infection. A single record per CDR3 protein comes from TCRdb applying MiXCR to the 5' RACE reads. This sample yields around 46,000 distinct CDR3 sequences, of which around 10% are seen a single time; 20% to 25% belongs to the top ten. The material sequenced was whole blood. Every receptor here comes from an adult who was a healthcare worker with PCR-confirmed SARS-CoV-2 infection or an uninfected control (not recorded which).

This clonotype was recorded at least ten times. CDR3: CASSLFRDLRNEQFF. CDR3 in DNA: TGCGCCAGCAGCCTGTTCCGGGACCTCCGGAATGAGCAGTTCTTC. The V gene is TRBV4-3, the J gene TRBJ2-1; the D call may be TRBD1 or TRBD2 (5 bases each). CDR3 length: 15 residues. Germline V gene sequence: CDR1 LGHNA, CDR2 YSLEER. V dropped 4 bases and J dropped 7 bases, with 17 bases sitting between them.

The table lists this clonotype with many counts. V and J are TRBV6-6 and TRBJ2-5; 7 nucleotides line up with TRBD1. V lost 5 bases and J lost 4; bases outside the gene matches: 7. This CDR3 has 14 residues. CDR1 MNHNY and CDR2 SVGAGI come from the germline V gene (reference sequence). CDR3 sequence (DNA): TGTGCCAGCAGTCAAGGGGGCGCGGGAGAGACCCAGTACTTC. Translated: CASSQGGAGETQYF.

This clonotype showed up just a few times. This rearrangement joins TRBV5-1 to TRBJ2-6; perhaps TRBD1 as D (5 bases). V lost 1 base, J lost 3 bases, and 17 bases lay in between. Per germline, CDR1 SGHRS and CDR2 YFSETQ. The CDR3 loop spans 18 amino acids. The CDR3 coding sequence is TGCGCCAGCAGCTTGACAGGCCAGGGTTTGAGTGGGGCCAACGTCCTGACTTTC. Residues: CASSLTGQGLSGANVLTF. The variable domain in full, completed from reference TRBV5-1 and TRBJ2-6, reads KAGVTQTPRYLIKTRGQQVTLSCSPISGHRSVSWYQQTPGQGLQFLFEYFSETQRNKGNFPGRFSGRQFSNSRSEMNVSTLELGDSALYLCASSLTGQGLSGANVLTFGAGSRLTVL.

Many counts were recorded for this clonotype. The V call is TRBV5-1, the J call TRBJ1-5; no clear D gene. Between the trimmed V and J ends, which lost 1 base and 0 bases, there was a span of 2 bases. The CDR3 consists of 13 residues. Per the germline V gene, CDR1 is SGHRS and CDR2 is YFSETQ. CDR3 sequence reads: CASSLYSNQPQHF. In DNA form, the CDR3 reads TGCGCCAGCAGCTTGTATAGCAATCAGCCCCAGCATTTT.

This chain links TRBV12-3 or TRBV12-4 with TRBJ2-1; 11 nucleotides line up with TRBD2. This CDR3 is built from 17 residues. V shed 6 bases, J shed 0 bases, and the junction held 7 bases outside the gene matches. The CDR3 DNA reads as TGTGCCAGCAGCCGAAGACTAGCGGGGAGCTCCTACAATGAGCAGTTCTTC. This codes for CASSRRLAGSSYNEQFF.